These T cell receptor beta chains were read from a single sample in a study of OX40 agonist ivuxolimab in advanced cancers. Assay: immunoSEQ multiplex PCR; the TCRdb copy retains only in-frame clones and omits some. The sample lists about 41,000 clones; around nine tenths were seen once. Sequencing used CD4+ or CD8+ T cells sorted from blood, obtained in a trial of the OX40 agonist ivuxolimab. These receptors were obtained from an adult with an advanced solid tumor such as melanoma, head and neck, liver or kidney cancer. Each CDR3 is given with its conserved first and last residue. The D gene is left open where the match is weak. Clone size is given for some rows only: seen once, a few or many times, or a class if the clone is expanded.

TRBJ1-5	TRBD1	NA	TRBV6-1	TGTGCCAGCAGCCAGGGACAGGGGCACAATCAGCCCCAGCATTTT	CASSQGQGHNQPQHF
TRBJ2-3	NA	once	TRBV7-2	TGTGCCAGCAGCAGGGACGGACGCACAGATACGCAGTATTTT	CASSRDGRTDTQYF
TRBJ2-7	NA	NA	TRBV7-9	TGTGCCAGCAGCCTCCAGGGGGGCGCTCTTTACTTC	CASSLQGGALYF
TRBJ2-1	NA	NA	TRBV7-2	TGTGCCAGCAGCCAAAATGGGAGGAGCTCCTACAATGAGCAGTTCTTC	CASSQNGRSSYNEQFF
TRBJ2-3	TRBD2	NA	TRBV10-3	TGTGCCACTCGGACTAGCGGGGGGGCGAATACGCAGTATTTT	CATRTSGGANTQYF
TRBJ1-2	NA	NA	TRBV6-5	TGTGCCAGCAGCCTGGACGGTTCCTATGGCTACACCTTC	CASSLDGSYGYTF
TRBJ1-2	TRBD1	once	TRBV9	TGTGCCAGCAGCGTGACTAACACAGGGGACTATGGCTACACCTTC	CASSVTNTGDYGYTF
TRBJ2-5	TRBD2	NA	TRBV6-4	TGTGCCAGCAGTGGACTAGCGAGGCAAGAGACCCAGTACTTC	CASSGLARQETQYF
TRBJ2-2	NA	NA	TRBV29-1	TGCAGCGTTGTTTTCGGACAGAGAGCGAACACCGGGGAGCTGTTTTTT	CSVVFGQRANTGELFF
TRBJ1-3	TRBD1	NA	TRBV7-7	TGTGCTAGCAGCCCTACAGGGGTCGGAAACACCATATATTTT	CASSPTGVGNTIYF
TRBJ1-3	NA	NA	TRBV18	TGTGCCAGCTCACCGGAGACAGCGAACTCTGGAAACACCATATATTTT	CASSPETANSGNTIYF
TRBJ1-4	NA	NA	TRBV2	TGTGCCAGCAGTGCCAGTAGAACCGGGATTGAAAAACTGTTTTTT	CASSASRTGIEKLFF